Reported below is one TCR beta chain. This CDR3 spans 16 amino acids. Germline lookup yields CDR1 MNHEY and CDR2 SVGEGT. The V and J ends lost 1 base and 4 bases respectively, with 16 bases between them. This sample stems from a study of blood T cell repertoires in COVID-19. Looking at the study overall: Both acute and convalescent COVID-19 samples were obtained from the United States, Italy and Spain.

In the study's own analysis: Nucleated cell number was recorded as an estimate derived from reference gene primer amplification. Sequenced by immunoSEQ multiplex PCR; TCRdb stores in-frame clones only, minus some. Clone size and V and J calls were adopted from that table, with D and trimming inferred from the DNA. The table shows fewer than 150,000 clones, with 70% to 90% occurring only once. This TCR was sampled from a man in his forties with acute or convalescent COVID-19. The V and J genes are TRBV6-2 or TRBV6-3 and TRBJ1-2; tentatively, D is TRBD1 (6 bases). The sample consisted of peripheral blood. The CDR3 reads CASSYFGTLPIYGYTF. The CDR3 bases are TGTGCCAGCAGTTACTTTGGGACACTTCCTATCTATGGCTACACCTTC.